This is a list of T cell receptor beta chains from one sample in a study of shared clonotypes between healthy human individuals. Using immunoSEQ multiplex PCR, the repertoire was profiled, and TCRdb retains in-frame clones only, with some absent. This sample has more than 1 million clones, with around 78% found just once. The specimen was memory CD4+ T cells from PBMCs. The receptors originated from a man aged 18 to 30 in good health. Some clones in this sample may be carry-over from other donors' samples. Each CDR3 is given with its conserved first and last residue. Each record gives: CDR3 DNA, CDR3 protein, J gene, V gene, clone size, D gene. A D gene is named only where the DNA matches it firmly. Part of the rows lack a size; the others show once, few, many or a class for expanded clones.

CDR3 DNA: TGTGCCAGCAGTTACACCCCCCGGGAAAACTATGGCTACACCTTC; CDR3 protein: CASSYTPRENYGYTF; J gene: TRBJ1-2; V gene: TRBV6-6; clone size: NA; D gene: NA
CDR3 DNA: TGTGCCAGCAGTTCTCCCCACTACGAGCAGTACTTC; CDR3 protein: CASSSPHYEQYF; J gene: TRBJ2-7; V gene: TRBV28; clone size: NA; D gene: NA
CDR3 DNA: TGTGCCAGCAGCACTGGGACAGGGTTCTACGAGCAGTACTTC; CDR3 protein: CASSTGTGFYEQYF; J gene: TRBJ2-7; V gene: TRBV7-2; clone size: NA; D gene: TRBD1
CDR3 DNA: TGTGCCAGCAGGCCTGTTCAGGACTACCTGGGCAATGAGCAGTTCTTC; CDR3 protein: CASRPVQDYLGNEQFF; J gene: TRBJ2-1; V gene: TRBV7-9; clone size: NA; D gene: NA
CDR3 DNA: TGTGCCAGCAGTATTAAGACTGAAGCTTTCTTT; CDR3 protein: CASSIKTEAFF; J gene: TRBJ1-1; V gene: TRBV7-8; clone size: NA; D gene: NA
CDR3 DNA: TGTGCCAGCAGCCCGGGTCGCATAACCGACTATGGCTACACCTTC; CDR3 protein: CASSPGRITDYGYTF; J gene: TRBJ1-2; V gene: TRBV7-9; clone size: NA; D gene: NA
CDR3 DNA: TGTGCCAGCAGCGCCCCCGGGACGGCGAACACTGAAGCTTTCTTT; CDR3 protein: CASSAPGTANTEAFF; J gene: TRBJ1-1; V gene: TRBV7-9; clone size: NA; D gene: NA
CDR3 DNA: TGTGCCAGCAGATCTCTTCCCACACCTTCCGAGCAGTACTTC; CDR3 protein: CASRSLPTPSEQYF; J gene: TRBJ2-7; V gene: TRBV6-4; clone size: NA; D gene: NA
CDR3 DNA: TGCGCCAGCAGCTTACGCGGGACAGGGGGCGAGGCAGATACGCAGTATTTT; CDR3 protein: CASSLRGTGGEADTQYF; J gene: TRBJ2-3; V gene: TRBV5-1; clone size: NA; D gene: TRBD1
CDR3 DNA: TGTGCCAGCAGCTCCTACGGGTCCACAGATACGCAGTATTTT; CDR3 protein: CASSSYGSTDTQYF; J gene: TRBJ2-3; V gene: TRBV7-3; clone size: NA; D gene: NA
CDR3 DNA: TGCGCCAGCAGCATGGACAGGAGTCTAGAAGCTTTCTTT; CDR3 protein: CASSMDRSLEAFF; J gene: TRBJ1-1; V gene: TRBV5-1; clone size: NA; D gene: TRBD1
CDR3 DNA: TGTGCCAGCAGCCACGGACAGGGATACCAAGAGACCCAGTACTTC; CDR3 protein: CASSHGQGYQETQYF; J gene: TRBJ2-5; V gene: TRBV5-6; clone size: NA; D gene: TRBD1
CDR3 DNA: TGTGCCAGCAGCAGAACTCAGAACACTGAAGCTTTCTTT; CDR3 protein: CASSRTQNTEAFF; J gene: TRBJ1-1; V gene: TRBV5-4; clone size: NA; D gene: NA
CDR3 DNA: TGTGCCAGCTCACCACCGAGCGTTGGTGAGCAGTTCTTC; CDR3 protein: CASSPPSVGEQFF; J gene: TRBJ2-1; V gene: TRBV18; clone size: NA; D gene: NA
CDR3 DNA: TGCGCCAGCAGCCCGGGACTAAACAATGAGCAGTTCTTC; CDR3 protein: CASSPGLNNEQFF; J gene: TRBJ2-1; V gene: TRBV5-1; clone size: NA; D gene: TRBD2
CDR3 DNA: TGTGCCAGCAGCCGGGGAGGCCTTACGGATACGCAGTATTTT; CDR3 protein: CASSRGGLTDTQYF; J gene: TRBJ2-3; V gene: TRBV7-2; clone size: NA; D gene: NA
CDR3 DNA: TGTGCCAGCAGCTTATTTATCCTGGTAGGCAACTACACCGGGGAGCTGTTTTTT; CDR3 protein: CASSLFILVGNYTGELFF; J gene: TRBJ2-2; V gene: TRBV7-7; clone size: NA; D gene: NA
CDR3 DNA: TGTGCCAGCAGCTTGGGCAGTCAAGAGACCCAGTACTTC; CDR3 protein: CASSLGSQETQYF; J gene: TRBJ2-5; V gene: TRBV11-2; clone size: NA; D gene: NA
CDR3 DNA: TGTGCCAGCAGCCCGGACAGGTTATTTATGAACACTGAAGCTTTCTTT; CDR3 protein: CASSPDRLFMNTEAFF; J gene: TRBJ1-1; V gene: TRBV5-4; clone size: once; D gene: TRBD1
CDR3 DNA: TGTGCCACCAGCAGGGAGGCTGGACTAGCGGGGAACACCGGGGAGCTGTTTTTT; CDR3 protein: CATSREAGLAGNTGELFF; J gene: TRBJ2-2; V gene: TRBV15; clone size: NA; D gene: TRBD2
CDR3 DNA: TGTGCCAGCAGCCGTCAGGGCCAAGAGACCCAGTACTTC; CDR3 protein: CASSRQGQETQYF; J gene: TRBJ2-5; V gene: TRBV14; clone size: NA; D gene: NA
CDR3 DNA: TGCGCCAGCAGCCTGACAGAATCGAACACCGGGGAGCTGTTTTTT; CDR3 protein: CASSLTESNTGELFF; J gene: TRBJ2-2; V gene: TRBV5-1; clone size: few; D gene: NA
CDR3 DNA: TGTGCCAGCAGTCCAGATACCATGAACACTGAAGCTTTCTTT; CDR3 protein: CASSPDTMNTEAFF; J gene: TRBJ1-1; V gene: TRBV6-5; clone size: NA; D gene: NA
CDR3 DNA: TGTGCCAGCAGTGACCGGGACAGGGGGACGGCTACGCAGTATTTT; CDR3 protein: CASSDRDRGTATQYF; J gene: TRBJ2-3; V gene: TRBV2; clone size: NA; D gene: TRBD1
CDR3 DNA: TGTGCCAGCAGCTACCGCCCCCTCCATGAGCAGTTCTTC; CDR3 protein: CASSYRPLHEQFF; J gene: TRBJ2-1; V gene: TRBV11-3; clone size: NA; D gene: NA
CDR3 DNA: TGTGCCACCAGCAGAGGAGGACAGGGCACTGAAGCTTTCTTT; CDR3 protein: CATSRGGQGTEAFF; J gene: TRBJ1-1; V gene: TRBV15; clone size: NA; D gene: TRBD1
CDR3 DNA: TGTGCCAGCAGTTACAGTGGGGCCGCTTCCTACGAGCAGTACTTC; CDR3 protein: CASSYSGAASYEQYF; J gene: TRBJ2-7; V gene: TRBV6-6; clone size: NA; D gene: NA